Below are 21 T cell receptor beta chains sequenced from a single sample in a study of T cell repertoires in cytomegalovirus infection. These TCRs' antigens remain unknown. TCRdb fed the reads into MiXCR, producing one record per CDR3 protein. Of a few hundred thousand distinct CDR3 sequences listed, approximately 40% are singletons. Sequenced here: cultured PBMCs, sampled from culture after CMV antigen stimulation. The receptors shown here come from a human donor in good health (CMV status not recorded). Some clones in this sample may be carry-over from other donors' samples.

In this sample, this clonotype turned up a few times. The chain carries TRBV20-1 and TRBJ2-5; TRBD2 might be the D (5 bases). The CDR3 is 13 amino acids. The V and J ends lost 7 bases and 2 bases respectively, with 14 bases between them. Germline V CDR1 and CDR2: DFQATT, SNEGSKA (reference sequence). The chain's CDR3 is CSVGNKRQETQYF. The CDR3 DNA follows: TGCAGTGTCGGGAACAAACGGCAAGAGACCCAGTACTTC.

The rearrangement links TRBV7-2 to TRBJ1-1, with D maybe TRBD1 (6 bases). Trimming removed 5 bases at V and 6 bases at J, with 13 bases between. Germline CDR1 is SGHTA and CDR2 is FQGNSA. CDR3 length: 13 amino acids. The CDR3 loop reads CASSRGGIAEAFF. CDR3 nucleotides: TGTGCCAGCAGCCGAGGGGGTATCGCTGAAGCTTTCTTT.

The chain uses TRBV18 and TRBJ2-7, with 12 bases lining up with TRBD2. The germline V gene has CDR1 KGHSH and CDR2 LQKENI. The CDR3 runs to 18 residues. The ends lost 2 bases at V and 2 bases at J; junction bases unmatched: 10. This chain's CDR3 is CASSPSGLAGRSAYEQYF. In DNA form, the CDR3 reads TGTGCCAGCTCACCATCCGGACTAGCGGGACGCTCAGCCTACGAGCAGTACTTC.

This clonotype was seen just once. The DNA of the CDR3 is TGTGCCAGCAGTTTAGAGTGGGCCCCGGGGAAACTGTTTTTT. This codes for CASSLEWAPGKLFF. V is TRBV12-3 or TRBV12-4 and J is TRBJ1-4; D is uncertain. The CDR3 is made up of 14 amino acids. Trimming removed 1 base from V and 11 bases from J, with 14 bases in between.

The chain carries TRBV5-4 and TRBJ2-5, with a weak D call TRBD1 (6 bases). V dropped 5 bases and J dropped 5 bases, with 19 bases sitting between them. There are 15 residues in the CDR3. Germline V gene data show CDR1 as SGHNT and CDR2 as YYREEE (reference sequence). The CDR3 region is CASSGYREIVETQYF. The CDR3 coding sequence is TGTGCCAGCAGTGGCTACAGGGAAATCGTCGAGACCCAGTACTTC.

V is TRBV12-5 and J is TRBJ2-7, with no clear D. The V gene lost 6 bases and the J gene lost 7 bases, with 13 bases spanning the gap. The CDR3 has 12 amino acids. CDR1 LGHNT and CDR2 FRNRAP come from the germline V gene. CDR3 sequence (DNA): TGTGCTAGTGGCACCAGAGTCTGGGAGCAGTACTTC. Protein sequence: CASGTRVWEQYF.

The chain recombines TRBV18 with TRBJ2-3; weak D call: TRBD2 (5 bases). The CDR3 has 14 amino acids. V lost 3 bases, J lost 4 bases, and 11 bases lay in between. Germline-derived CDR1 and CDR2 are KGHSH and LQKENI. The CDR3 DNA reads TGTGCCAGCTCACCCGGGATGTCGCCAGATACGCAGTATTTT. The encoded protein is CASSPGMSPDTQYF. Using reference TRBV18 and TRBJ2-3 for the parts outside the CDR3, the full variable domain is NAGVMQNPRHLVRRRGQEARLRCSPMKGHSHVYWYRQLPEEGLKFMVYLQKENIIDESGMPKERFSAEFPKEGPSILRIQQVVRGDSAAYFCASSPGMSPDTQYFGPGTRLTVL.

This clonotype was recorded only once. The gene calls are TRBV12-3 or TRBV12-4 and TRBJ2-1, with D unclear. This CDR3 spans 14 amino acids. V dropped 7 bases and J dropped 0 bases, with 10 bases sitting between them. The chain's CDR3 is CASKNWDSYNEQFF. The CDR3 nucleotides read TGTGCCAGCAAAAACTGGGACTCCTACAATGAGCAGTTCTTC.

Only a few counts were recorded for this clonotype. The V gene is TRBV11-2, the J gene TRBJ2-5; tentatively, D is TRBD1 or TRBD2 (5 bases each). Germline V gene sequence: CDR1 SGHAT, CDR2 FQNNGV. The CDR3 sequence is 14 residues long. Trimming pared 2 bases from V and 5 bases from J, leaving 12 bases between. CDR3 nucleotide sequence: TGTGCCAGCAGCTTACGTCCCTGGGGGGAGACCCAGTACTTC. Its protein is CASSLRPWGETQYF.

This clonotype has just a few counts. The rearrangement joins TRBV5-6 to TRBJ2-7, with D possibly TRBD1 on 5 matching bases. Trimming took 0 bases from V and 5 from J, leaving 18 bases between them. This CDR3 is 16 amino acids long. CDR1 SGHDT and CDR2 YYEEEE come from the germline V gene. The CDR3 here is CASSLARTGIADEQYF. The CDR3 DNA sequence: TGTGCCAGCAGCTTGGCCCGCACAGGAATCGCCGACGAGCAGTACTTC. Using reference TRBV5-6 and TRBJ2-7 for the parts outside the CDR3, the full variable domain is DAGVTQSPTHLIKTRGQQVTLRCSPKSGHDTVSWYQQALGQGPQFIFQYYEEEERQRGNFPDRFSGHQFPNYSSELNVNALLLGDSALYLCASSLARTGIADEQYFGPGTRLTVT.

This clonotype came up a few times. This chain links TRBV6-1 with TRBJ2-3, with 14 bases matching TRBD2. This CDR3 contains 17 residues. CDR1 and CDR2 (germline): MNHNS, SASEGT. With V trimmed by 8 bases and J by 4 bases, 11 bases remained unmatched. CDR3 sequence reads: CASRGTSGGPSADTQYF. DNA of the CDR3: TGTGCCAGCCGGGGGACTAGCGGGGGTCCCTCGGCAGATACGCAGTATTTT.

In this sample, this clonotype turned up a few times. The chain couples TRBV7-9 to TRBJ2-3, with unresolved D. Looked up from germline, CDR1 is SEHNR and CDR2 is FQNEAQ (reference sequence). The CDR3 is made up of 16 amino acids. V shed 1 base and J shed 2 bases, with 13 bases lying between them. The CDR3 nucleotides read TGTGCCAGCAGCTTAGACAGCCGATACCCCACAGATACGCAGTATTTT. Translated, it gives CASSLDSRYPTDTQYF.

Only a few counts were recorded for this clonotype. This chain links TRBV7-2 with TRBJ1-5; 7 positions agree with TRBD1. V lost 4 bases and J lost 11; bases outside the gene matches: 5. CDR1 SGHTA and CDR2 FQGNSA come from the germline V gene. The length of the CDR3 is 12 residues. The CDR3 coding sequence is TGTGCCAGCAGCTACGGACAGGAGGCCCAGCATTTT. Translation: CASSYGQEAQHF. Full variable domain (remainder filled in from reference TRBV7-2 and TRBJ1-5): GAGVSQSPSNKVTEKGKDVELRCDPISGHTALYWYRQSLGQGLEFLIYFQGNSAPDKSGLPSDRFSAERTGGSVSTLTIQRTQQEDSAVYLCASSYGQEAQHFGDGTRLSIL.

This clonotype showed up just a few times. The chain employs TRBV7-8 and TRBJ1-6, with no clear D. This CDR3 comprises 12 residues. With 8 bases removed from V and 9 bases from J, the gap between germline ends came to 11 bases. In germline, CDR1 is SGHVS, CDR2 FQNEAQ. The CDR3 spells CASVGIGSPLHF. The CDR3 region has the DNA TGTGCCAGCGTGGGGATAGGTTCACCCCTCCACTTT. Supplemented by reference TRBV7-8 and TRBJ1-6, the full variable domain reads GAGVSQSPRYKVAKRGQDVALRCDPISGHVSLFWYQQALGQGPEFLTYFQNEAQLDKSGLPSDRFFAERPEGSVSTLKIQRTQQEDSAVYLCASVGIGSPLHFGNGTRLTVT.

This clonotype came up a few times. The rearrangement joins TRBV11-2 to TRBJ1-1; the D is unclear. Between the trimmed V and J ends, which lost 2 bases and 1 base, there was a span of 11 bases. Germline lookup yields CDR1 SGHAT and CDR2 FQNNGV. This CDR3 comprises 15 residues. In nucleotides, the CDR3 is TGTGCCAGCAGCTTATCACACCCGAGGAACACTGAAGCTTTCTTT. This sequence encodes CASSLSHPRNTEAFF.

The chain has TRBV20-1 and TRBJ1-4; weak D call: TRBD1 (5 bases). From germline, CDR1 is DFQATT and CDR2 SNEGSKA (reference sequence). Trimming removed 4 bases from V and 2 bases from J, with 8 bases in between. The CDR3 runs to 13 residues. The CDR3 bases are TGCAGTGCTATGGGGCATACTAATGAAAAACTGTTTTTT. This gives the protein CSAMGHTNEKLFF.

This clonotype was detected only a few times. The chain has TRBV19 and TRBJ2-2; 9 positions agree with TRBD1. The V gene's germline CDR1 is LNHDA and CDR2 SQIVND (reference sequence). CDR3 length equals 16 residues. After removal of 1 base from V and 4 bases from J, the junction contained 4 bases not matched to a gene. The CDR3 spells CASSIAATGGTGELFF. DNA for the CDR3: TGTGCCAGTAGTATAGCAGCGACAGGGGGCACCGGGGAGCTGTTTTTT.

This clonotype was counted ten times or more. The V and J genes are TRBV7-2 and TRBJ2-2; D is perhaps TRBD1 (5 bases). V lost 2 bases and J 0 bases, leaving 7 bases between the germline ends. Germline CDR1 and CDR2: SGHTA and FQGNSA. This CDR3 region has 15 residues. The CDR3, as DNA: TGTGCCAGCAGCTTAAAGGGGACGAACACCGGGGAGCTGTTTTTT. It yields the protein CASSLKGTNTGELFF.

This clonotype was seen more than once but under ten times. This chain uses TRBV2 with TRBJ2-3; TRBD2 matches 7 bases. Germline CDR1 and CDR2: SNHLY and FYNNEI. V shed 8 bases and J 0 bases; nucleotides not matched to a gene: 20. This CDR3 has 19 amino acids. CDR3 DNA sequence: TGTGCCAGCGGTGGGAGGACGTTCGGGAGGCCGTCCAGCACAGATACGCAGTATTTT. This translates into CASGGRTFGRPSSTDTQYF.

CDR3 sequence reads: CASSQDYWAGYNEQFF. The CDR3 region has the DNA TGCGCCAGCAGCCAAGATTACTGGGCAGGGTACAATGAGCAGTTCTTC. The J gene is TRBJ2-1, the V gene TRBV4-3; a weak D match, TRBD1 (5 bases). Germline V gene data show CDR1 as LGHNA and CDR2 as YSLEER. The CDR3 covers 16 residues. V was shortened by 0 bases and J by 4 bases, with 13 bases between the two germline ends.

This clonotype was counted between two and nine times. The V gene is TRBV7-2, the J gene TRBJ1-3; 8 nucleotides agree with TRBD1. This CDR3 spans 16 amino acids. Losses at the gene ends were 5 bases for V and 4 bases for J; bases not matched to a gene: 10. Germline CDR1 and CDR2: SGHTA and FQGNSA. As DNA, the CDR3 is TGTGCCAGCAGCCCGCAGACAGGGGTTAAGGGAAACACCATATATTTT. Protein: CASSPQTGVKGNTIYF.